The 16 T cell receptor beta chains given below trace back to one sample, sequenced in a study of T-cell reconstitution after alpha-beta-depleted transplantation in children. Construction of the TCRbeta library involved unique molecular identifiers. TCRdb fed the PCR reads into MiXCR, producing one record per CDR3 protein. Among hundreds of thousands of distinct CDR3 sequences listed, around 10% were seen once. The source material was peripheral blood, sampled 180 days after TCRalphabeta/CD19-depleted stem cell transplant. The origin of the receptors is a male patient under 10 years old who had a stem cell transplant for chronic granulomatous disease, so the T cells may come from the graft donor.

This clonotype was observed at least ten times. The V gene is TRBV15, the J gene TRBJ1-5, with TRBD1 as a possible D gene (5 bases). The CDR3 covers 16 residues. Trimming took 0 bases from V and 2 from J, leaving 11 bases between them. Looked up from germline, CDR1 is LNHNV and CDR2 is YYDKDF (reference sequence). CDR3 in amino acids: CATSRERRGGNQPQHF. CDR3 coding DNA: TGTGCCACCAGCAGAGAGAGACGGGGGGGCAATCAGCCCCAGCATTTT.

This clonotype was recorded at least ten times. This chain uses TRBV6-5 with TRBJ1-5; D is unresolved. Germline CDR1 reads MNHEY; CDR2 reads SVGAGI. V was pared by 6 bases and J by 3 bases, with 18 bases between. This CDR3 has 16 amino acids. CDR3 region: CASSYLPSFNNQPQHF. DNA of the CDR3: TGTGCCAGCAGCTACCTTCCCAGTTTTAACAATCAGCCCCAGCATTTT.

This clonotype was found a few times. V gene TRBV11-1 combines with J gene TRBJ1-1; D not certain. This CDR3 contains 15 residues. The V and J ends lost 5 bases and 4 bases respectively, with 17 bases between them. Germline CDR1 SGHAT, CDR2 FQDESV (reference sequence). The CDR3 sequence is CASSTRETLGTEAFF. For the CDR3, the DNA is TGTGCCAGCAGCACGCGGGAAACGCTGGGCACTGAAGCTTTCTTT.

This clonotype was detected many times. The chain joins TRBV7-2 to TRBJ2-7, with TRBD1 as a possible D gene (7 bases). This CDR3 comprises 14 residues. Germline V CDR1 and CDR2: SGHTA, FQGNSA. Trimming stripped 4 bases from V and 0 bases from J, with 10 bases between. CDR3 amino acids: CASSWGDSSYEQYF. CDR3 DNA: TGTGCCAGCAGCTGGGGGGACAGCTCCTACGAGCAGTACTTC.

This clonotype was recorded only once. A read error may explain this, as a much larger clone is one base away. The chain couples TRBV20-1 to TRBJ1-4, with no clear D. Germline V CDR1 and CDR2: DFQATT, SNEGSKA (reference sequence). This CDR3 has 14 residues. For the CDR3, the DNA is TGCAAGATTGATAACGTGCAGCCAAGAGAAAAACTGTTTTTT. Translated: CKIDNVQPREKLFF.

The sample holds many counts of this clonotype. J is TRBJ1-1 and V is TRBV28, with 10 bases identical to TRBD1. Looked up from germline, CDR1 is MDHEN and CDR2 is SYDVKM. The ends lost 6 bases at V and 2 bases at J; junction bases unmatched: 18. This CDR3 has 19 amino acids. The CDR3 sequence is CASSSTPLWDRGFNTEAFF. The CDR3 DNA is TGTGCCAGCAGCTCGACCCCCTTGTGGGACAGGGGATTTAACACTGAAGCTTTCTTT.

This clonotype has at least ten counts. The V gene is TRBV15, the J gene TRBJ2-2; D gene uncertain. The CDR3 has 17 residues. The V gene lost 1 base and the J gene lost 4 bases, with 16 bases spanning the gap. Looked up from germline, CDR1 is LNHNV and CDR2 is YYDKDF (reference sequence). In DNA, the CDR3 is TGTGCCACCAGCAGAGTTCAAGGCCGTGTTCCCACCGGGGAGCTGTTTTTT. This encodes CATSRVQGRVPTGELFF.

This clonotype was seen at least ten times. This chain's CDR3 is CASSLINRDRFSDTQYF. Written as DNA, the CDR3 is TGTGCCAGCAGCTTGATCAACCGGGACAGGTTTTCAGATACGCAGTATTTT. The chain employs TRBV5-5 and TRBJ2-3, with 8 bases fitting TRBD1. V was clipped by 1 base and J by 4 bases; unmatched bases: 11. This CDR3 is 17 amino acids long. In germline, CDR1 is SGHKS, CDR2 YYEKEE (reference sequence).

This clonotype came up many times. The chain employs TRBV20-1 and TRBJ2-7; TRBD2 agrees at 8 bases. This CDR3 contains 15 residues. V lost 1 base to trimming and J lost 4 bases; unmatched junction nucleotides: 9. Germline V gene data show CDR1 as DFQATT and CDR2 as SNEGSKA (reference sequence). CDR3: CSARAVGRDTYEQYF. DNA for the CDR3: TGCAGTGCTAGAGCGGTCGGGAGGGATACGTACGAGCAGTACTTC.

There are many counts of this clonotype. The chain links TRBV7-6 to TRBJ2-5; D is unclear. From germline, CDR1 is SGHVS and CDR2 FNYEAQ. The CDR3 contains 12 residues. The V gene lost 2 bases and the J gene lost 4 bases, with 5 bases spanning the gap. The CDR3 nucleotides are TGTGCCAGCAGCTTAACCATAGAGACCCAGTACTTC. Its protein is CASSLTIETQYF.

The table lists this clonotype with many counts. The chain couples TRBV4-2 to TRBJ2-2, with D perhaps being TRBD1 or TRBD2 (6 bases each). The CDR3 spans 15 residues. V was pared by 0 bases and J by 7 bases, with 12 bases between. Per the germline V gene, CDR1 is LGHNA and CDR2 is YNFKEQ. This chain's CDR3 is CASSQDEGGVGELFF. In DNA form, the CDR3 reads TGTGCCAGCAGCCAAGACGAGGGGGGTGTCGGGGAGCTGTTTTTT.

The V call is TRBV20-1, the J call TRBJ2-7, with D possibly being TRBD1 or TRBD2 (5 bases each). Trimming removed 7 bases from V and 1 base from J, with 14 bases in between. Germline V lookup: CDR1 DFQATT, CDR2 SNEGSKA (reference sequence). CDR3 length: 13 amino acids. The CDR3 loop reads CSVRDPLSYEQYF. The DNA for the CDR3 is TGCAGTGTTCGGGACCCACTTTCCTACGAGCAGTACTTC.

About this clonotype itself: A much larger clone lies a single base off, so this may be a read error. V and J are TRBV7-8 and TRBJ2-3, with 14 bases aligning to TRBD2. The CDR3 loop spans 18 amino acids. CDR1 and CDR2 from the germline V gene are SGHVS and FQNEAQ. The DNA of the CDR3 is TGTGCCGGCAGCTACGAGACTAGCGGGGGGGCTTTCACAGATACGCAGTATTTT. This codes for CAGSYETSGGAFTDTQYF. Full variable domain (missing parts from reference TRBV7-8 and TRBJ2-3): GAGVSQSPRYKVAKRGQDVALRCDPISGHVSLFWYQQALGQGPEFLTYFQNEAQLDKSGLPSDRFFAERPEGSVSTLKIQRTQQEDSAVYLCAGSYETSGGAFTDTQYFGPGTRLTVL.

This clonotype occurred many times. The chain combines TRBV6-1 with TRBJ2-5; TRBD2 matches at 9 bases. This CDR3 is 14 amino acids long. The germline CDR1 and CDR2 sequences are MNHNS and SASEGT. The J segment lost 6 bases and the V segment lost 5 bases, leaving 7 bases of the junction unmatched. CDR3 sequence reads: CASSTRTSEKTQYF. Written as DNA, the CDR3 is TGTGCCAGCAGTACCCGGACTAGCGAAAAGACCCAGTACTTC.

In regard to this clonotype: With a much larger clone just one base away, this may be a read error. This chain links TRBV20-1 with TRBJ2-1; 11 bases line up with TRBD2. The length of the CDR3 is 17 residues. Germline loops: CDR1 DFQATT, CDR2 SNEGSKA (reference sequence). The CDR3 region is CCARATSGGSSYNEQFF. The DNA of the CDR3 is TGCTGTGCTAGAGCAACTAGCGGGGGTAGCTCCTACAATGAGCAGTTCTTC.

This clonotype was seen many times. This chain joins TRBV5-6 and TRBJ2-1, with D unresolved. CDR3 size: 13 residues. Germline CDR1 reads SGHDT; CDR2 reads YYEEEE. Trimming removed 7 bases from V and 1 base from J, with 9 bases in between. The CDR3 region has the DNA TGTGCCAGCGGGGTCCTGTCCTACAATGAGCAGTTCTTC. Its protein product is CASGVLSYNEQFF.